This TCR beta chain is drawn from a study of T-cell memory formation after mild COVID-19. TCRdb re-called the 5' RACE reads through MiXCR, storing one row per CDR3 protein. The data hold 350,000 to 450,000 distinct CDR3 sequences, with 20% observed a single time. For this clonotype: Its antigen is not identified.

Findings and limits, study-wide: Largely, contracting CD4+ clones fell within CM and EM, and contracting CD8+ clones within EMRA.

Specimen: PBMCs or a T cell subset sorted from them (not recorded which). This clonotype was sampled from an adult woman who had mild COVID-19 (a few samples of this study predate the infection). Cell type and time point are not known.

CDR3 sequence: CASSQDLGRGQGYTF. The CDR3 DNA follows: TGTGCCAGCAGCCAAGATCTGGGCAGGGGGCAGGGCTACACCTTC. The chain carries TRBV3-1 and TRBJ1-2, with TRBD1 matching over 8 bases. The trim removed 0 bases at V and 8 bases at J, leaving 8 bases unmatched. Germline V lookup: CDR1 LGHDT, CDR2 YNNKEL (reference sequence). CDR3 length: 15 amino acids. The whole variable domain, remainder taken from reference TRBV3-1 and TRBJ1-2, is DTAVSQTPKYLVTQMGNDKSIKCEQNLGHDTMYWYKQDSKKFLKIMFSYNNKELIINETVPNRFSPKSPDKAHLNLHINSLELGDSAVYFCASSQDLGRGQGYTFGSGTRLTVV.